The 6 T cell receptor beta chains below all came from one sample that was sequenced in a study of blood T cell repertoires in COVID-19. Repertoires were generated with immunoSEQ multiplex PCR, while TCRdb's copy carries only in-frame clones and drops some. The sample includes about 180,000 clones, about 81% of them seen just once. The specimen was peripheral blood. The receptors come from an elderly woman with COVID-19, enrolled during active disease.

The rearrangement uses TRBV7-9 and TRBJ2-4, with 9 bases that match TRBD2. The germline V gene has CDR1 SEHNR and CDR2 FQNEAQ (reference sequence). The CDR3 totals 17 residues. The junction had 4 bases not matched to a gene; V was cut back by 1 base and J by 0 bases. CDR3: CASSLDSGGLAKNIQYF. The CDR3 DNA reads TGTGCCAGCAGCTTAGATAGCGGGGGACTAGCCAAAAACATTCAGTACTTC.

This clone was observed a few times. The gene calls are TRBV30 and TRBJ2-5; TRBD2 matches at 14 bases. Per the germline V gene, CDR1 is GTSNPN and CDR2 is SVGIG (reference sequence). V lost 5 bases to trimming and J lost 5 bases; unmatched junction nucleotides: 4. This CDR3 region has 14 residues. The chain's CDR3 is CAWGTSGGRETQYF. The CDR3 DNA is TGTGCCTGGGGGACTAGCGGGGGTCGGGAGACCCAGTACTTC. Variable domain in full (rest from reference TRBV30 and TRBJ2-5): SQTIHQWPATLVQPVGSPLSLECTVEGTSNPNLYWYRQAAGRGLQLLFYSVGIGQISSEVPQNLSASRPQDRQFILSSKKLLLSDSGFYLCAWGTSGGRETQYFGPGTRLLVL.

This chain joins TRBV7-3 and TRBJ2-3, with 8 bases lining up with TRBD2. This CDR3 contains 18 residues. Looked up from germline, CDR1 is SGHTA and CDR2 is FQGTGA. The ends lost 5 bases at V and 3 bases at J; junction bases unmatched: 16. The chain's CDR3 is CASSLRGGSGERTDTQYF. CDR3 coding DNA: TGTGCCAGCAGCCTAAGAGGGGGTAGCGGGGAAAGAACAGATACGCAGTATTTT. The complete variable domain, with remaining parts taken from reference TRBV7-3 and TRBJ2-3, reads GAGVSQTPSNKVTEKGKYVELRCDPISGHTALYWYRQSLGQGPEFLIYFQGTGAADDSGLPNDRFFAVRPEGSVSTLKIQRTERGDSAVYLCASSLRGGSGERTDTQYFGPGTRLTVL.

The chain's CDR3 is CASSEGTGGYYGYTF. The CDR3 nucleotides are TGTGCCAGCAGTGAGGGGACAGGGGGATACTATGGCTACACCTTC. The chain carries TRBV6-1 and TRBJ1-2; the match to TRBD1 covers 11 bases. Germline loops: CDR1 MNHNS, CDR2 SASEGT. This CDR3 is 15 amino acids long. V trimming: 3 bases; J trimming: 3 bases; junction bases outside the gene matches: 3.

The chain uses TRBV12-3 or TRBV12-4 and TRBJ1-1; TRBD1 matches 7 bases. There are 13 residues in the CDR3. Trimming removed 7 bases from V and 7 bases from J; junction bases left unmatched: 9. The CDR3 protein is CASTRTGGSEAFF. The DNA of the CDR3 is TGTGCCAGCACCCGGACAGGCGGCAGTGAAGCTTTCTTT.

The J gene is TRBJ2-1, the V gene TRBV18, with TRBD2 matching 11 bases. Germline CDR1 reads KGHSH; CDR2 reads LQKENI. Unmatched junction bases numbered 9, after V lost 4 bases and J lost 4 bases. CDR3 length: 17 residues. The CDR3 coding sequence is TGTGCCAGCTCACTAGCCCGGACTAGCGGGCGTTACAATGAGCAGTTCTTC. Translated: CASSLARTSGRYNEQFF.